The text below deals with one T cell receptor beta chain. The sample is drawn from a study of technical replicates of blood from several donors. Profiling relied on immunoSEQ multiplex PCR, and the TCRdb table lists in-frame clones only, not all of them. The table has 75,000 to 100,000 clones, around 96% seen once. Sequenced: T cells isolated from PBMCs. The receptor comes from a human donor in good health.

CDR3 nucleotides: TGTGCCAGCAGTCCTTGGGACAGCGTCTCTGGAAACACCATATATTTT. Amino acids: CASSPWDSVSGNTIYF. The gene calls are TRBV28 and TRBJ1-3; 7 nucleotides agree with TRBD1. V shed 5 bases and J 0 bases; nucleotides not matched to a gene: 7. The CDR3 loop spans 16 amino acids. Germline loops: CDR1 MDHEN, CDR2 SYDVKM.